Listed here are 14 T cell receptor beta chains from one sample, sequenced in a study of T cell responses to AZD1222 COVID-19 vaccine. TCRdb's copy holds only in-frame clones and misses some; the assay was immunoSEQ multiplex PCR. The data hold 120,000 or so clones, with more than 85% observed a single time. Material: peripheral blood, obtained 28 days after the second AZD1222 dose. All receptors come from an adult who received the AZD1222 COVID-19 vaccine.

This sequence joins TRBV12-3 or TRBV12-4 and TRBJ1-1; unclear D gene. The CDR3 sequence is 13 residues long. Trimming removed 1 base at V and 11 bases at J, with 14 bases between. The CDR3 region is CASSLGNQKPAFF. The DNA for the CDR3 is TGTGCCAGCAGTTTAGGGAACCAAAAACCGGCTTTCTTT.

CDR3 protein: CASSVGLGSPLHF. The DNA for the CDR3 is TGTGCCAGCAGCGTAGGGCTGGGGTCACCCCTCCACTTT. The chain combines TRBV9 with TRBJ1-6; D remains ambiguous. V was shortened by 0 bases and J by 10 bases, with 8 bases between the two germline ends. Per germline, CDR1 SGDLS and CDR2 YYNGEE. This CDR3 has 13 residues.

CDR3 residues: CASSLTGPGNSPLHF. CDR3 sequence (DNA): TGTGCCAGCAGTCTCACAGGGCCGGGGAATTCACCCCTCCACTTT. The chain employs TRBV27 and TRBJ1-6, with TRBD1 as a possible D gene (6 bases). Between the trimmed V and J ends, which lost 5 bases and 7 bases, there was a span of 15 bases. Germline assignment: CDR1 MNHEY and CDR2 SMNVEV (reference sequence). The CDR3 contains 15 residues.

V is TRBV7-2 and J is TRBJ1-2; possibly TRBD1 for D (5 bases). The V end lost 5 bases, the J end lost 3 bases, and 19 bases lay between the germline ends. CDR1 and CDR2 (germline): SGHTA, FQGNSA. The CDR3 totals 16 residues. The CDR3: CASSTQGRTRDYGYTF. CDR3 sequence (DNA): TGTGCCAGCAGCACCCAAGGACGGACCAGGGACTATGGCTACACCTTC.

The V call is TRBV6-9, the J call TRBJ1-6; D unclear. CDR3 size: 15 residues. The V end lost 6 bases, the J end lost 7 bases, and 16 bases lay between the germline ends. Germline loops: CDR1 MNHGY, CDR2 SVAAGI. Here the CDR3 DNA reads TGTGCCAGCAGGGCCCTGAGAGGGATAAATTCACCCCTCCACTTT. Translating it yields CASRALRGINSPLHF.

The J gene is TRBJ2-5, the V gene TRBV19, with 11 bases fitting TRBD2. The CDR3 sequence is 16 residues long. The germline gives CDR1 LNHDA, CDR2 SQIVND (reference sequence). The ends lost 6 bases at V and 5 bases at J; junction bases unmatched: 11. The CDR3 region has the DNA TGTGCCAGTAGCGTGACTAGCGGGGAGCCAAGGGAGACCCAGTACTTC. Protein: CASSVTSGEPRETQYF. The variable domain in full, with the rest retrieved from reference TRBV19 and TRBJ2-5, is DGGITQSPKYLFRKEGQNVTLSCEQNLNHDAMYWYRQDPGQGLRLIYYSQIVNDFQKGDIAEGYSVSREKKESFPLTVTSAQKNPTAFYLCASSVTSGEPRETQYFGPGTRLLVL.

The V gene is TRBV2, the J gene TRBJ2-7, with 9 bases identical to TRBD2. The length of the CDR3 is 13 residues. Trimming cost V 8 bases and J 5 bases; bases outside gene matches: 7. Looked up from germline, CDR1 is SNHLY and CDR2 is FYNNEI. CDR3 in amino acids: CASGSGRSNEQYF. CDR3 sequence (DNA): TGTGCCAGCGGTAGCGGGAGATCAAACGAGCAGTACTTC.

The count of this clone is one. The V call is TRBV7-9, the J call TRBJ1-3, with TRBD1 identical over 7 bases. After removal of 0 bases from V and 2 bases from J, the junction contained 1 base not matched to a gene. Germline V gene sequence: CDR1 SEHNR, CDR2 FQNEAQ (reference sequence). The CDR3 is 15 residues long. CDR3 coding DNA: TGTGCCAGCAGCTTAGCGACAGGGCCTGGAAACACCATATATTTT. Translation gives CASSLATGPGNTIYF.

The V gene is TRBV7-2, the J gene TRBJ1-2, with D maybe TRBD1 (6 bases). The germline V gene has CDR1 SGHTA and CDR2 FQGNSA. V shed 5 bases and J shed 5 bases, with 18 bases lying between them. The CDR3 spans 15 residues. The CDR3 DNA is TGTGCCAGCAGCCCCCGGGGGGGGCTGGAGTATGGCTACACCTTC. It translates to CASSPRGGLEYGYTF.

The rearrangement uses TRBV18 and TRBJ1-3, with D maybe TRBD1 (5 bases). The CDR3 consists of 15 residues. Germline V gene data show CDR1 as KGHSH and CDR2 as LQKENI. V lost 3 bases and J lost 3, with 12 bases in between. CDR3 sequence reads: CASSPERDFGNTIYF. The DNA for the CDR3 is TGTGCCAGCTCACCCGAGCGGGACTTTGGAAACACCATATATTTT.

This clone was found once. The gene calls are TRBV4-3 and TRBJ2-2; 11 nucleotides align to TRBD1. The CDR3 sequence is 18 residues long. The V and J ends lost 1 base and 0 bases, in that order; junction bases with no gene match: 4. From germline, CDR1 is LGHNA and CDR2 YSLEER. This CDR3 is CASSQGTGGYANTGELFF. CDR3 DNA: TGCGCCAGCAGCCAAGGGACAGGGGGCTACGCGAACACCGGGGAGCTGTTTTTT.

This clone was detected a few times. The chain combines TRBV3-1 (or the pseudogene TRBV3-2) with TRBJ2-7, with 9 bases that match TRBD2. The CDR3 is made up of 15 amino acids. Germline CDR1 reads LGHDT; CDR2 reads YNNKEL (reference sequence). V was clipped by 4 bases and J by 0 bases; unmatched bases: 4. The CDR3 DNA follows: TGTGCCAGCAGCCCTAGCGGGGAGTTCTCCTACGAGCAGTACTTC. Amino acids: CASSPSGEFSYEQYF.

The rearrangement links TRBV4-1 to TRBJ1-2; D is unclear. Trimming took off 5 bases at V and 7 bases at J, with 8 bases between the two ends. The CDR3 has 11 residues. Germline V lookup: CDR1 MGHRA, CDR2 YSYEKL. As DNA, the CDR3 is TGCGCCAGCAGCGGTGGTTCTGGCTACACCTTC. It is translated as CASSGGSGYTF.

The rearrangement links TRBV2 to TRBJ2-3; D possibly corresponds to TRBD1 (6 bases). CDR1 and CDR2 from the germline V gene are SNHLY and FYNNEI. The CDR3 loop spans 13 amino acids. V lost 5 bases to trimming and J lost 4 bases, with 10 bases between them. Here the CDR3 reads CASSSGVADTQYF. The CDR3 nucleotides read TGTGCCAGCAGTTCAGGGGTAGCAGATACGCAGTATTTT.